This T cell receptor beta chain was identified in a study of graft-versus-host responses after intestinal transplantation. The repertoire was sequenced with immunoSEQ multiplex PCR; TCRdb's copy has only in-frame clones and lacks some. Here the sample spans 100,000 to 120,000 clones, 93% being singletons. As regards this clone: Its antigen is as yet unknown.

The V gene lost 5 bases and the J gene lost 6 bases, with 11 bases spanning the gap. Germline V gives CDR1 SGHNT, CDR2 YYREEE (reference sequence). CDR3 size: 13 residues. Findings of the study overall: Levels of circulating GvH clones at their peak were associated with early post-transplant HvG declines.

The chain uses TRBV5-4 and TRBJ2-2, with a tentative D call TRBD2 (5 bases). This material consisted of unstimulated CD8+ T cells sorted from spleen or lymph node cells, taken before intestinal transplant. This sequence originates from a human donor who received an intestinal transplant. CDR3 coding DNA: TGTGCCAGCAGGGACGACGGGGCCGGGGAGCTGTTTTTT. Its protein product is CASRDDGAGELFF.